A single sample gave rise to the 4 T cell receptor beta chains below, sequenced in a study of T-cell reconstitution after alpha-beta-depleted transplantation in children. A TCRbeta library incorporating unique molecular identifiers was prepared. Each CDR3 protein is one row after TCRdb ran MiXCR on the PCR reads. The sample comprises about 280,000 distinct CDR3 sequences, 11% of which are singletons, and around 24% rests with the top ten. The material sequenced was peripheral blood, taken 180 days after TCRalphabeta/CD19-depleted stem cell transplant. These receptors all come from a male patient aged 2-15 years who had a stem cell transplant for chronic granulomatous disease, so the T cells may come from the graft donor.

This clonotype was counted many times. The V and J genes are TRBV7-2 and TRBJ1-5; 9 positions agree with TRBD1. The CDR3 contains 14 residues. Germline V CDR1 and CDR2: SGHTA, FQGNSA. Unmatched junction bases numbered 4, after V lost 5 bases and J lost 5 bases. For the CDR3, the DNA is TGTGCCAGCAGCCTACGGACAGGGGATCAGCCCCAGCATTTT. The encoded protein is CASSLRTGDQPQHF.

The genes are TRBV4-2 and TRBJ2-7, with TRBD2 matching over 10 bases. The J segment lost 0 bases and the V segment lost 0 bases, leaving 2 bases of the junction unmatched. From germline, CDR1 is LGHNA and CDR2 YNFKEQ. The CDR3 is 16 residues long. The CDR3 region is CASSQERTSGSYEQYF. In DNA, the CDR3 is TGTGCCAGCAGCCAAGAGAGGACTAGCGGCTCCTACGAGCAGTACTTC.

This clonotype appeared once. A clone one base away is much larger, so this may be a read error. The CDR3 coding sequence is TGTGCCAGCGGACACCCCAATTCCTACAATGAGCAGTCCTTC. It encodes CASGHPNSYNEQSF. The chain uses TRBV6-1 and TRBJ2-1; maybe TRBD1 (5 bases). This CDR3 spans 14 amino acids. The germline gives CDR1 MNHNS, CDR2 SASEGT.

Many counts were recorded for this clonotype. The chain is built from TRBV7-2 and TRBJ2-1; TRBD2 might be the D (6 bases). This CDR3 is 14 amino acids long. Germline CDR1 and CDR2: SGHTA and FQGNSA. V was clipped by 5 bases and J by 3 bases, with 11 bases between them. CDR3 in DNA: TGTGCCAGCAGCATCGGGACTGTCTACAATGAGCAGTTCTTC. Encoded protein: CASSIGTVYNEQFF.